This record looks at one T cell receptor beta chain sequence and its context. What it binds is unknown. These data belong to a study of beta chain features in type 1 diabetes. As for the study in general: Cells sorted and examined across all samples totaled roughly 100,000,000. Study conclusions and caveats: For patients, the naive, central memory and Treg TCRB repertoires appeared more alike than for healthy donors.

Expressed TCRB transcripts got sequenced, as all isolated RNA was reverse transcribed. Here immunoSEQ multiplex PCR was the method, and the copy in TCRdb shows in-frame clones only, minus some. The sample includes 330,000 or so clones, around 20% of them seen just once. The CDR3 sequence is 15 residues long. Between the trimmed V and J ends, which lost 0 bases and 7 bases, there was a span of 10 bases. Germline CDR1 reads SGHTA; CDR2 reads FQGNSA. Sample: naive CD4+ T cells from blood. This clonotype originated in a woman between 18 and 30 years old in good health. This chain uses TRBV7-2 with TRBJ1-6, with D perhaps TRBD1 (6 bases). DNA for the CDR3: TGTGCCAGCAGCTTAGCGCGCAGGGGAAATTCACCCCTCCACTTT. This encodes CASSLARRGNSPLHF.